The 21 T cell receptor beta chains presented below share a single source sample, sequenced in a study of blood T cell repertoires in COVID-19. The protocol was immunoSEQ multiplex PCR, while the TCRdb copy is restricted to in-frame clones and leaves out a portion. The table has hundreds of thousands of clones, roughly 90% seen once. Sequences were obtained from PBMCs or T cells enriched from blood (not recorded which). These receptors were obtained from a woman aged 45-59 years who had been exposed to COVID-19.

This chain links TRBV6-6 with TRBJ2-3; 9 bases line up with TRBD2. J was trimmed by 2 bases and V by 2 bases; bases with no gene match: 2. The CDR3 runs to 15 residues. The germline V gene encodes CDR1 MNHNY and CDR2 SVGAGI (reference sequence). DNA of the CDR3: TGTGCCAGCAGTTACGGCGGGGGGGCCACAGATACGCAGTATTTT. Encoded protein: CASSYGGGATDTQYF.

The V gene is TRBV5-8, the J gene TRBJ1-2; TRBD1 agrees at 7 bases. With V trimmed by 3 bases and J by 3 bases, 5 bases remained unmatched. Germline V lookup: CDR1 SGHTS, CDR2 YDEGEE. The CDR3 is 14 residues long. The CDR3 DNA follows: TGTGCCAGCAGCTCCCGGGACAGTTACTATGGCTACACCTTC. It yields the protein CASSSRDSYYGYTF.

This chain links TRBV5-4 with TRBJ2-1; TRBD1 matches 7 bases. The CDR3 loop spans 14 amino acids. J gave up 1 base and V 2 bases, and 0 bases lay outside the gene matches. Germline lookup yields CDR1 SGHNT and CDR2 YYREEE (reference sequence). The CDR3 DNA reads TGTGCCAGCAGCTTACAGGGGTCCTACAATGAGCAGTTCTTC. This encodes CASSLQGSYNEQFF. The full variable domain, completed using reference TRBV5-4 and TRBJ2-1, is ETGVTQSPTHLIKTRGQQVTLRCSSQSGHNTVSWYQQALGQGPQFIFQYYREEENGRGNFPPRFSGLQFPNYSSELNVNALELDDSALYLCASSLQGSYNEQFFGPGTRLTVL.

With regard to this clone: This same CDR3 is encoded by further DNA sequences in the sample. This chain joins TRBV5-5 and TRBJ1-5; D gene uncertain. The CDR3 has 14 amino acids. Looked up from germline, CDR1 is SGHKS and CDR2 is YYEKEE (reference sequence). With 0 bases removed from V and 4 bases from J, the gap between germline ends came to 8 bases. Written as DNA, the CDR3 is TGTGCCAGCAGCTTGGGGGGAGGGAATCAGCCCCAGCATTTT. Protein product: CASSLGGGNQPQHF.

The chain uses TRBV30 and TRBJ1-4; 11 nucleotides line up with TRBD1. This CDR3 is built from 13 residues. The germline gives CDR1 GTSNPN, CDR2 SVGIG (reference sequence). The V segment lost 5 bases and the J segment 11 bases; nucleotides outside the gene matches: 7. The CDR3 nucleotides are TGTGCCTGGGGACAGGGGGCATCAGGGAAACTGTTTTTT. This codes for CAWGQGASGKLFF.

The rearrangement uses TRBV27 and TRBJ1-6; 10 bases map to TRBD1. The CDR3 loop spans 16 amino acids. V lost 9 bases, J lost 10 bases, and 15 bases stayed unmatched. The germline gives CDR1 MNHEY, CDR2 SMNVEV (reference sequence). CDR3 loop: CASQELGDRGDSPLHF. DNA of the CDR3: TGTGCCAGTCAAGAACTAGGGGACAGGGGTGACTCACCCCTCCACTTT.

CDR3 nucleotide sequence: TGCGCCAGCAGCACTGGGACTAGCGGGGGGGCAAATGAGCAGTTCTTC. Protein sequence: CASSTGTSGGANEQFF. The V call is TRBV5-1, the J call TRBJ2-1, with TRBD2 matching 16 bases. The V gene end was trimmed by 4 bases and the J gene end by 7 bases; junction bases not matched to a gene: 5. Germline CDR1 and CDR2: SGHRS and YFSETQ. This CDR3 spans 16 amino acids. The full variable domain, rest sourced from reference TRBV5-1 and TRBJ2-1, is KAGVTQTPRYLIKTRGQQVTLSCSPISGHRSVSWYQQTPGQGLQFLFEYFSETQRNKGNFPGRFSGRQFSNSRSEMNVSTLELGDSALYLCASSTGTSGGANEQFFGPGTRLTVL.

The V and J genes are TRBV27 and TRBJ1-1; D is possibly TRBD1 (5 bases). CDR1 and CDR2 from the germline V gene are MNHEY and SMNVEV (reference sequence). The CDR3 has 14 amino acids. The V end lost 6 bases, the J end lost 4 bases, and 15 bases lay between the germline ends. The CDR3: CASRARGGFTEAFF. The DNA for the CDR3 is TGTGCCAGCAGGGCCCGCGGGGGGTTCACTGAAGCTTTCTTT.

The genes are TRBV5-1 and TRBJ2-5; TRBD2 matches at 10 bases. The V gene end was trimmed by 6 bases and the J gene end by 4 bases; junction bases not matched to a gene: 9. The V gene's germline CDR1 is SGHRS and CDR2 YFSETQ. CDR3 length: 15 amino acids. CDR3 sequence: CASTLAAGGRETQYF. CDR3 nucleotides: TGCGCCAGCACTCTAGCAGCGGGGGGGCGAGAGACCCAGTACTTC.

This CDR3 is CASSDRTGGTYEQYF. In DNA, the CDR3 is TGTGCCAGCAGTGATCGGACAGGGGGAACTTACGAGCAGTACTTC. V usage is TRBV2 and J usage is TRBJ2-7; 10 bases map to TRBD1. Germline V CDR1 and CDR2: SNHLY, FYNNEI. After removal of 3 bases from V and 4 bases from J, the junction contained 6 bases not matched to a gene. CDR3 size: 15 residues.

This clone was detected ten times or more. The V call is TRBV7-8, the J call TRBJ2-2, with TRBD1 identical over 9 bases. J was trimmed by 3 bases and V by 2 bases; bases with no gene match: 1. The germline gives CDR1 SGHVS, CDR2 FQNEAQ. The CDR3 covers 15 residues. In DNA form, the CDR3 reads TGTGCCAGCAGCTTATGGACAGGGGACACCGGGGAGCTGTTTTTT. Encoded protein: CASSLWTGDTGELFF.

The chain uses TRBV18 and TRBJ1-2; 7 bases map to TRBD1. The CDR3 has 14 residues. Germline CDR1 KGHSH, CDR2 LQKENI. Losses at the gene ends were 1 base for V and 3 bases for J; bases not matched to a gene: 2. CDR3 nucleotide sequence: TGTGCCAGCTCACCACAAACAGGGGACTATGGCTACACCTTC. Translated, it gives CASSPQTGDYGYTF.

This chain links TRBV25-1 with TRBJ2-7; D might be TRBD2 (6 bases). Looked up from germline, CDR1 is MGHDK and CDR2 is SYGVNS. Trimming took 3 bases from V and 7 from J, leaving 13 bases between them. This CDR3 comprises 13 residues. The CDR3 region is CASSEAGLPEQYF. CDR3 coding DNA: TGTGCCAGCAGTGAGGCGGGACTCCCGGAGCAGTACTTC.

In DNA form, the CDR3 reads TGTGCCAGCAGAAACAGGCCCTATGGCTACACCTTC. Translated, it gives CASRNRPYGYTF. The chain carries TRBV2 and TRBJ1-2; D is perhaps TRBD1 (5 bases). The CDR3 loop spans 12 amino acids. Germline V gene sequence: CDR1 SNHLY, CDR2 FYNNEI. The V end lost 6 bases, the J end lost 4 bases, and 9 bases lay between the germline ends.

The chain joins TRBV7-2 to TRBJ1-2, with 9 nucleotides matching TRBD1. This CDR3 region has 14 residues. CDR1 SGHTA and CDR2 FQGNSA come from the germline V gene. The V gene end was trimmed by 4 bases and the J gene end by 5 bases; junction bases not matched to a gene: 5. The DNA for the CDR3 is TGTGCCAGCAGCTGGGGACAGGGTAGTTATGGCTACACCTTC. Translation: CASSWGQGSYGYTF.

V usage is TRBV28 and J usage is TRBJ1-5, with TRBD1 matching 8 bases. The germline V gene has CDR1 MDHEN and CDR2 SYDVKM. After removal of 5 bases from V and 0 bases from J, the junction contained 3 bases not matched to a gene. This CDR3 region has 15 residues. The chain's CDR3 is CASSRQGSSNQPQHF. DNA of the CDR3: TGTGCCAGCAGTAGACAGGGGAGTAGCAATCAGCCCCAGCATTTT.

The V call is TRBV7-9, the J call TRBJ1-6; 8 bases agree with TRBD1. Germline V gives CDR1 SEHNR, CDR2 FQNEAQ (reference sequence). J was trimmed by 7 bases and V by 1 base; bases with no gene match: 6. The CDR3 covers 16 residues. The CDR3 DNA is TGTGCCAGCAGCTTAGGACAGGGGACAACCAATTCACCCCTCCACTTT. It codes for CASSLGQGTTNSPLHF. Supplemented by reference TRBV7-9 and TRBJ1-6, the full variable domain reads DTGVSQNPRHKITKRGQNVTFRCDPISEHNRLYWYRQTLGQGPEFLTYFQNEAQLEKSRLLSDRFSAERPKGSFSTLEIQRTEQGDSAMYLCASSLGQGTTNSPLHFGNGTRLTVT.

The CDR3 here is CASSLGRGTEAFF. The CDR3 region has the DNA TGTGCCAGCAGCTTGGGCCGAGGGACTGAAGCTTTCTTT. The chain links TRBV11-3 to TRBJ1-1; D call uncertain. The V end lost 3 bases, the J end lost 5 bases, and 10 bases lay between the germline ends. Germline lookup yields CDR1 SGHNT and CDR2 YENEEA. CDR3 length: 13 amino acids.

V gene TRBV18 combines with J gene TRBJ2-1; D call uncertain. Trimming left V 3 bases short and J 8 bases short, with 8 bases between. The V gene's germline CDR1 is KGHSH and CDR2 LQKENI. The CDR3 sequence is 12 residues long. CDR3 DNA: TGTGCCAGCTCACCCTATGCGGATGAGCAGTTCTTC. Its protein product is CASSPYADEQFF.

CDR3: CASRSGSDEQFF. The CDR3 DNA is TGCGCCAGCAGGTCCGGGTCGGATGAGCAGTTCTTC. The chain uses TRBV4-1 and TRBJ2-1; D not certain. CDR3 length: 12 amino acids. Between the trimmed V and J ends, which lost 6 bases and 8 bases, there was a span of 11 bases. Germline loops: CDR1 MGHRA, CDR2 YSYEKL.

For the CDR3, the DNA is TGTGCCAGCAGCCTCTTGGTGGGGGGTGCGACAGATACGCAGTATTTT. It specifies CASSLLVGGATDTQYF. The chain recombines TRBV7-8 with TRBJ2-3; maybe TRBD2 (6 bases). Germline CDR1 reads SGHVS; CDR2 reads FQNEAQ. The CDR3 runs to 16 residues. V was pared by 5 bases and J by 3 bases, with 18 bases between. Using reference TRBV7-8 and TRBJ2-3 for the parts outside the CDR3, the full variable domain is GAGVSQSPRYKVAKRGQDVALRCDPISGHVSLFWYQQALGQGPEFLTYFQNEAQLDKSGLPSDRFFAERPEGSVSTLKIQRTQQEDSAVYLCASSLLVGGATDTQYFGPGTRLTVL.